The entry below describes one T cell receptor beta chain. The data originate from a study of blood T cell repertoires in COVID-19. Profiled with immunoSEQ multiplex PCR; TCRdb holds only in-frame clones, not every one. Found here are over 200,000 clones, roughly 88% of them singletons; the top ten hold roughly 2.4%. Participants came from about two dozen US areas, aged roughly 18 to 89 years. The germline CDR1 and CDR2 sequences are PRHDT and FYEKMQ (reference sequence). The CDR3 runs to 15 residues. V was clipped by 5 bases and J by 1 base, with 14 bases between them. This chain uses TRBV13 with TRBJ1-2; D might be TRBD1 (6 bases). The TCR sequence derives from a woman aged 35 to 49 with acute COVID-19. The specimen sequenced was PBMCs or T cells enriched from blood (not recorded which). CDR3 in amino acids: CASSPTRDINYGYTF. CDR3 nucleotide sequence: TGTGCCAGCAGCCCGACCCGGGACATTAACTATGGCTACACCTTC.